This T cell receptor (beta chain) was profiled in a study of identical twins (dated by TCRdb to about 2016). A note on the overall study: TCR alpha and beta repertoires from monozygotic twins, unrelated adults of various ages and cord blood were deep-sequenced to test whether fetal clonotypes persist. To rule out contamination, the twin experiments were replicated at different times with different library preparation protocols. Beyond this particular receptor, the publication reports: Invariant T cells such as MAIT and iNKT could partly confound zero-insertion analyses, though diverse VJ usage argued against this for most clonotypes. Because the same donors could not be followed over many years, the conclusions depended on cross-sectional statistical analysis. Out-of-frame TCR alpha sharing in monozygotic twins was systematically underestimated by recombination models, whereas sharing between unrelated individuals was in agreement with the recombination models. Abundant cord blood beta clonotypes carried fewer insertions; young adult naive repertoires showed a weaker similar trend, while memory repertoires showed none. Compared with coincidental sharing between unrelated individuals, out-of-frame TCR alpha sequences shared between twins showed an excess of sequences with low generation probability. In beta out-of-frame sequences, excess twin sharing was weaker, because having fewer shared sequences lowered the signal-to-noise ratio.

All donors were healthy Caucasians. The twin cohort comprised three pairs of female monozygotic twins, all aged roughly 18 to 30 years. The RNA used for TCR libraries was isolated from peripheral blood mononuclear cells. The CDR3 sequence holds 12 residues, the cysteine and phenylalanine included. The DNA shown is the 36-base CDR3, in frame from base 1. Trimming at the junction amounts to 8 bases on V and 7 bases on J, and the germline ends lie 9 bases apart. The library came from 5' RACE. The reads were generated on an Illumina HiSeq 2000. Template switching added a universal primer binding site, and the final cDNA carried a unique molecular identifier that allowed TCR cDNA molecules to be counted accurately. Specific primers in the conserved constant-segment region were used to synthesize first-strand cDNA for the TCR alpha and beta chains. To control for contamination, every cDNA library was double barcoded, receiving both a SMART-Mk sample barcode and Illumina barcodes. TruSeq adapter sequences along with Illumina sample barcodes were introduced in two successive PCR steps. Sequencing of the TCR alpha and beta cDNA libraries was done on the Illumina HiSeq platform using custom primers. The original pipeline was this. Raw reads were processed with MiGEC to extract unique molecular identifiers, and MiXCR was used to determine CDR3 positions. Recombination models were inferred per individual with the repgenHMM and IGoR tools using an EM algorithm. Shared clonotypes were analyzed with the tcR package in R, and sharing was normalized by the product of cloneset sizes. To study raw recombination without the effects of thymic and clonal selection, out-of-frame nonproductive sequences were analyzed. The public reads were reprocessed in TCRdb via fastp at Q25 and MiXCR, keeping in-frame beta chains. Every entry covers one CDR3 protein and lists the most common genes and DNA from its rows. TCRdb, not the authors, supplied the V and J calls. The sample table lists 700,000 or so distinct CDR3 sequences, under 9% of them with a count of one. The ten largest make up more than 0.75% of the sample.

Notes on this clonotype: The antigen it binds to is not known. No base quality values were provided; no much bigger clone lies one nucleotide off.

This sample also appeared in a second study, on yellow fever vaccine responses in identical twins. As that second paper reports: The authors reported that the T cell response to vaccination in identical twins appeared partly convergent and partly personalized. The study precisely tracked vaccine-responding T cell clones in identical twins.

The sequence is built from TRBV12-3 or TRBV12-4 and TRBJ1-6; the D gene is unclear. Input material: PBMCs. The TCR comes from a woman under 30 in good health. The DNA sequence is TGTGCCAGCGGGCGGGAGAATTCACCCCTCCACTTT. Its protein product is CASGRENSPLHF.